Listed below are T cell receptor beta chains from one sample, sequenced in a study of T cell repertoires in cytomegalovirus infection. TCRdb reprocessed the reads with MiXCR, giving one entry per CDR3 protein. Here the sample spans fewer than 85,000 distinct CDR3 sequences, about half being singletons. The antigens these receptors bind are not known. The material was CD8+ T cells from cultured PBMCs, obtained from culture after CMV antigen stimulation. Every receptor here comes from a human donor in good health (CMV status not recorded). Some clones in this sample may be carry-over from other donors' samples. Both conserved end residues are trimmed from each CDR3. A D gene is named only where the DNA matches it firmly.

D: .
J: TRBJ1-3
V: TRBV7-2
CDR3: ASSLGWQFEAGNTIY

D: .
J: TRBJ1-5
V: TRBV19
CDR3: ASSIWAGSNQPQH

D: .
J: TRBJ1-5
V: TRBV7-9
CDR3: ASSLETPNQPQH

D: TRBD2
J: TRBJ2-1
V: TRBV7-3
CDR3: ASSTSGRAEDEQF

D: .
J: TRBJ1-1
V: TRBV12-3/TRBV12-4
CDR3: ASSSGATAAF

D: .
J: TRBJ1-6
V: TRBV11-3
CDR3: ASTPLFGGNSPLH

D: .
J: TRBJ1-3
V: TRBV30
CDR3: AWSVDSYESILSGNTIY

D: TRBD2
J: TRBJ2-7
V: TRBV6-9
CDR3: ASSSGGGGTYEQY

D: TRBD2
J: TRBJ2-7
V: TRBV2
CDR3: ASSDFAGESYEQY

D: .
J: TRBJ2-7
V: TRBV2
CDR3: ASSVSREQY

D: TRBD2
J: TRBJ2-3
V: TRBV2
CDR3: ANQGLAGQY

D: .
J: TRBJ2-3
V: TRBV7-8
CDR3: ASSPRDRRTDTQY

D: .
J: TRBJ2-5
V: TRBV19
CDR3: AIRGRGRRELRGFPQETQY

D: .
J: TRBJ2-7
V: TRBV15
CDR3: ATSRASGGQRYEQY

D: .
J: TRBJ2-1
V: TRBV10-3
CDR3: AISESRDNEQF

D: .
J: TRBJ1-5
V: TRBV6-1
CDR3: ASSERGDSNQPQH

D: TRBD2
J: TRBJ2-7
V: TRBV7-2
CDR3: ASSSSPWRENYEQY

D: .
J: TRBJ1-1
V: TRBV7-6
CDR3: ASSLARQGPVNTEAF

D: TRBD1
J: TRBJ2-3
V: TRBV7-6
CDR3: ASSLVGQSSTDTQY

D: TRBD2
J: TRBJ2-3
V: TRBV7-6
CDR3: ASSLGEGLAHTDTQY

D: TRBD2
J: TRBJ2-7
V: TRBV11-2
CDR3: ASSSPGLADPYEQY

D: TRBD2
J: TRBJ2-5
V: TRBV7-6
CDR3: ASRTSGYQETQY

D: TRBD1
J: TRBJ2-4
V: TRBV19
CDR3: ASSTPKGATKNIQY

D: TRBD1
J: TRBJ2-1
V: TRBV7-9
CDR3: ASSPGTVPYDNEQF

D: TRBD1
J: TRBJ2-3
V: TRBV10-3
CDR3: AIRTLDRGADTQY

D: .
J: TRBJ2-1
V: TRBV14
CDR3: ASSPDTGRKEQF

D: TRBD2
J: TRBJ2-1
V: TRBV19
CDR3: ASSLLAGFKDEQF

D: .
J: TRBJ1-1
V: TRBV11-1
CDR3: ASSLQQGFGTEAF

D: TRBD2
J: TRBJ2-1
V: TRBV12-3/TRBV12-4
CDR3: ASSDPGLANEQF

D: TRBD1
J: TRBJ2-7
V: TRBV27
CDR3: ASSSKPPGQGNYEQY

D: .
J: TRBJ1-1
V: TRBV7-2
CDR3: ASSLVTRFQAF

D: TRBD1
J: TRBJ2-7
V: TRBV4-1
CDR3: ASSQTRGQGAGEQY

D: TRBD1
J: TRBJ1-4
V: TRBV13
CDR3: ASTQQGANEKLF

D: .
J: TRBJ2-2
V: TRBV7-8
CDR3: ASMSTGELF

D: .
J: TRBJ2-1
V: TRBV6-5
CDR3: ASSRQRTTNEQF

D: TRBD2
J: TRBJ2-3
V: TRBV9
CDR3: ASSVFGTPDGTSHTDTQY

D: .
J: TRBJ2-7
V: TRBV7-9
CDR3: ASSLARQGYEQY

D: TRBD2
J: TRBJ2-7
V: TRBV11-2
CDR3: VSSPAGGTAEQY

D: TRBD1
J: TRBJ2-7
V: TRBV6-1
CDR3: ASTGTGVSYEQY